Following are 18 T cell receptor beta chains from one sample sequenced in a study of T cell repertoires in cytomegalovirus infection. MiXCR, applied by TCRdb to the reads, yields one record per CDR3 protein. This table holds 200,000 to 250,000 distinct CDR3 sequences, about 23% found once. The specimen was CD8+ T cells from PBMCs. The source of these receptors is a human donor in good health (CMV status not recorded). Some clones in this sample may be carry-over from other donors' samples.

The chain recombines TRBV19 with TRBJ1-1; no clear D gene. The V and J ends lost 0 bases and 5 bases respectively, with 16 bases between them. CDR1 and CDR2 (germline): LNHDA, SQIVND (reference sequence). This CDR3 contains 16 residues. CDR3 sequence (DNA): TGTGCCAGTAGTATAGATCTAAAAGACGGGTGGACTGAAGCTTTCTTT. Translating it yields CASSIDLKDGWTEAFF. The full variable domain, with the rest looked up from reference TRBV19 and TRBJ1-1, is DGGITQSPKYLFRKEGQNVTLSCEQNLNHDAMYWYRQDPGQGLRLIYYSQIVNDFQKGDIAEGYSVSREKKESFPLTVTSAQKNPTAFYLCASSIDLKDGWTEAFFGQGTRLTVV.

This clonotype was seen only a few times. This chain links TRBV30 with TRBJ2-5; D perhaps matches TRBD1 (5 bases). Germline loops: CDR1 GTSNPN, CDR2 SVGIG (reference sequence). The V and J ends lost 1 base and 1 base respectively, with 10 bases between them. CDR3 size: 14 residues. The CDR3 region is CAWSDGHGQETQYF. CDR3 DNA sequence: TGTGCCTGGAGTGACGGACACGGCCAAGAGACCCAGTACTTC. Complete variable domain (other parts from reference TRBV30 and TRBJ2-5): SQTIHQWPATLVQPVGSPLSLECTVEGTSNPNLYWYRQAAGRGLQLLFYSVGIGQISSEVPQNLSASRPQDRQFILSSKKLLLSDSGFYLCAWSDGHGQETQYFGPGTRLLVL.

The chain employs TRBV12-3 or TRBV12-4 and TRBJ1-4, with unresolved D. CDR3 length equals 16 residues. With 1 base removed from V and 0 bases from J, the gap between germline ends came to 9 bases. This CDR3 is CASSLEAPPTNEKLFF. As DNA, the CDR3 is TGTGCCAGCAGTTTAGAGGCCCCGCCAACTAATGAAAAACTGTTTTTT.

At least ten counts were recorded for this clonotype. The V gene is TRBV25-1, the J gene TRBJ2-7; D is possibly TRBD1 (5 bases). This CDR3 is 13 amino acids long. Germline values: CDR1 MGHDK, CDR2 SYGVNS. The V end was cut by 4 bases, the J end by 5 bases, with 12 bases between. CDR3 bases: TGTGCCAGCAGTGGGCCTGGGGCTGACGAGCAGTACTTC. Protein product: CASSGPGADEQYF.

J is TRBJ2-6 and V is TRBV5-1; 9 nucleotides line up with TRBD1. Per germline, CDR1 SGHRS and CDR2 YFSETQ. The CDR3 loop spans 16 amino acids. The J segment lost 4 bases and the V segment lost 5 bases, leaving 7 bases of the junction unmatched. The CDR3: CASRTGTGRGANVLTF. DNA for the CDR3: TGCGCCAGCAGGACCGGGACAGGGCGCGGGGCCAACGTCCTGACTTTC. Together with reference TRBV5-1 and TRBJ2-6, the CDR3 gives the full variable domain: KAGVTQTPRYLIKTRGQQVTLSCSPISGHRSVSWYQQTPGQGLQFLFEYFSETQRNKGNFPGRFSGRQFSNSRSEMNVSTLELGDSALYLCASRTGTGRGANVLTFGAGSRLTVL.

The chain joins TRBV6-5 to TRBJ2-2; TRBD1 agrees at 7 bases. The CDR3 is made up of 16 amino acids. CDR1 MNHEY and CDR2 SVGAGI come from the germline V gene. V dropped 2 bases and J dropped 0; count of bases not matched to a gene: 3. The CDR3 reads CASSYAGTANTGELFF. For the CDR3, the DNA is TGTGCCAGCAGTTACGCCGGGACAGCGAACACCGGGGAGCTGTTTTTT.

This clonotype occurred many times. The chain links TRBV10-3 to TRBJ2-1, with a tentative D call TRBD1 (5 bases). V shed 3 bases and J shed 2 bases, with 8 bases lying between them. The CDR3 runs 14 residues. Per germline, CDR1 ENHRY and CDR2 SYGVKD. CDR3 bases: TGTGCCATCAGTGACAGGGCAGCCTACAATGAGCAGTTCTTC. This codes for CAISDRAAYNEQFF.

This clonotype was seen ten or more times. The rearrangement links TRBV7-6 to TRBJ2-1; D is perhaps TRBD2 (6 bases). CDR3 length: 15 residues. The germline V and J ends were trimmed by 2 bases and 2 bases, with 10 bases remaining between them. Germline V gene sequence: CDR1 SGHVS, CDR2 FNYEAQ. The CDR3 spells CASSLRGGAYNEQFF. The CDR3 bases are TGTGCCAGCAGCTTAAGGGGCGGGGCCTACAATGAGCAGTTCTTC.

The chain uses TRBV14 and TRBJ2-7, with D perhaps given as TRBD1 or TRBD2 (5 bases each). The CDR3 length is 13 residues. Germline V gene lookup returns CDR1 SGHDN and CDR2 FVKESK. V shed 6 bases and J shed 5 bases, with 14 bases lying between them. The CDR3 is CASRQRGENEQYF. The CDR3 region has the DNA TGTGCCAGCAGACAAAGGGGAGAGAACGAGCAGTACTTC.

The chain links TRBV28 to TRBJ2-5; D gene ambiguous. Germline V gene data show CDR1 as MDHEN and CDR2 as SYDVKM. Trimming pared 3 bases from V and 1 base from J, leaving 6 bases between. This CDR3 region has 13 residues. The CDR3 DNA is TGTGCCAGCAGTTTGGATAGCCAAGAGACCCAGTACTTC. Translating gives CASSLDSQETQYF.

The chain joins TRBV15 to TRBJ2-1; TRBD2 matches 7 bases. Trimming at V came to 4 bases and at J to 5 bases, leaving 8 bases not matched to a gene. The V gene's germline CDR1 is LNHNV and CDR2 YYDKDF (reference sequence). The CDR3 has 15 amino acids. The CDR3 loop is CATSIFAGEDNEQFF. The CDR3 DNA reads as TGTGCCACCAGCATTTTCGCGGGGGAGGACAATGAGCAGTTCTTC.

In its sample, this clonotype was seen many times. The CDR3 DNA is TGTGCCAGCAGCCTCAATGGGGGCGGCAAAAACATTCAGTACTTC. It codes for CASSLNGGGKNIQYF. The chain recombines TRBV7-2 with TRBJ2-4; weak D call: TRBD1 (6 bases). Trimming took off 5 bases at V and 3 bases at J, with 14 bases between the two ends. CDR1 and CDR2 (germline): SGHTA, FQGNSA. The CDR3 is 15 amino acids.

The rearrangement joins TRBV5-6 to TRBJ2-2; D is undetermined. V lost 5 bases and J lost 6, with 8 bases in between. CDR3 length: 12 residues. CDR1 is SGHDT, CDR2 YYEEEE, per germline. The CDR3 bases are TGTGCCAGCAGGCAGGTGCCCGGGGAGCTGTTTTTT. It translates to CASRQVPGELFF. Full variable domain (rest looked up from reference TRBV5-6 and TRBJ2-2): DAGVTQSPTHLIKTRGQQVTLRCSPKSGHDTVSWYQQALGQGPQFIFQYYEEEERQRGNFPDRFSGHQFPNYSSELNVNALLLGDSALYLCASRQVPGELFFGEGSRLTVL.

The genes are TRBV10-3 and TRBJ2-5; TRBD2 might be the D (6 bases). V was cut by 0 bases and J by 5 bases, with 10 bases left in between. This CDR3 region has 14 residues. Germline CDR1 and CDR2: ENHRY and SYGVKD. CDR3 protein: CAISESRGGETQYF. The CDR3 nucleotides read TGTGCCATCAGTGAGTCGAGAGGAGGGGAGACCCAGTACTTC.

This clonotype has only a few counts. The chain is built from TRBV20-1 and TRBJ2-3; possible D gene TRBD1, 6 bases. This CDR3 is built from 13 residues. With 0 bases removed from V and 3 bases from J, the gap between germline ends came to 7 bases. Germline loops: CDR1 DFQATT, CDR2 SNEGSKA (reference sequence). The CDR3 spells CSAREGGTDTQYF. CDR3 nucleotide sequence: TGCAGTGCTAGAGAAGGGGGAACAGATACGCAGTATTTT.

The table lists this clonotype with a few counts. V usage is TRBV28 and J usage is TRBJ2-3; 7 nucleotides match TRBD1. The length of the CDR3 is 16 residues. J was trimmed by 1 base and V by 5 bases; bases with no gene match: 9. Germline CDR1 MDHEN, CDR2 SYDVKM. The CDR3 loop reads CASSPPGGFGTDTQYF. In DNA, the CDR3 is TGTGCCAGCAGTCCCCCAGGGGGATTCGGCACAGATACGCAGTATTTT.

The genes are TRBV28 and TRBJ2-2; D may be TRBD1 or TRBD2 (6 bases each). Deletions cut 2 bases from V and 11 bases from J, with 12 bases between. This CDR3 spans 13 amino acids. Germline V gives CDR1 MDHEN, CDR2 SYDVKM. The CDR3 nucleotides read TGTGCCAGCAGTTTACAGGGGAGGAGTGAGCTGTTTTTT. Encoded protein: CASSLQGRSELFF.

This clonotype was picked up many times. The chain employs TRBV6-1 and TRBJ2-1; TRBD2 matches 7 bases. Germline V gene sequence: CDR1 MNHNS, CDR2 SASEGT. The CDR3 has 15 residues. Trimming at V came to 5 bases and at J to 1 base, leaving 5 bases not matched to a gene. The CDR3 protein is CASSRGTTSYNEQFF. The CDR3 nucleotides read TGTGCCAGCAGTCGAGGGACTACTTCCTACAATGAGCAGTTCTTC.